The entry that follows covers one T cell receptor beta chain sequence. The antigen it binds to is not known. No base quality information exists; no much larger clone differs at one position. Separate from the roughly 660-subject first cohort, the validation cohort of about 120 subjects was the group to which the donors belonged. The data stem from a study of cytomegalovirus exposure and HLA in healthy donors (TCRdb year 2017). In the study overall: According to a later analysis, the roughly 120 validation repertoires were produced on the same platform as the approximately 600 repertoires of the first cohort. The study was designed to test whether signatures of past pathogen exposure could be identified by cataloging public T cell receptors. A separate validation cohort of approximately 120 different subjects was used in addition to the roughly 640-subject first cohort. High-throughput TCR immunosequencing, statistical association of individual TCRs with disease status, and machine learning were combined to predict cytomegalovirus infection status. Study-wide findings and limitations: It was suggested by the authors that the approach could potentially be generalized to other disease states and immunological phenotypes. A later analysis lacked HLA typing for the validation cohort, so it scored co-occurrence in that cohort across all 110 or so repertoires. Cytomegalovirus status was reported to be diagnosed by the classifier with high specificity and sensitivity in both the original and validation cohorts. While some public TCRs were present in many individuals, most TCR sequences turned up only very rarely across donors. The study gave a list of around 170 TCR beta chains associated with cytomegalovirus. A few of the identified cytomegalovirus-associated TCR beta chains were confirmed in vitro to be specific for cytomegalovirus antigens. A later analysis found that TCRs clustered in the first cohort also tended to co-occur in the 95 to 150 validation repertoires, with 94% of cluster scores above 0.

Trimming leaves V shorter by 5 bases and J shorter by 6 bases, with the junction holding 12 bases beyond the gene matches. The CDR3, cysteine through phenylalanine, is 15 amino acids long. CDR3 DNA only is kept here, 45 bases in frame from base 1. CDR1 MNHEY and CDR2 SVGAGI are derived from the germline V gene. The receptor library was made with the immunoSEQ multiplex PCR assay. On the study's bioinformatics: A statistical classification framework was developed to diagnose cytomegalovirus status using the catalog of TCR beta chain sequences. The source is immuneACCESS, and TCRdb retained only in-frame sequences with V and J called. Part of the clones is not carried over; for the studies checked, unresolved V genes explain less than half of this, and the remainder is unexplained. V, J and clone size are those of that table, while D and trimming were read from the DNA. Across this sample there are 140,000 to 150,000 clones, with approximately 90% seen only once. Of the sample, less than 5.5% is held by the ten largest clones.

The origin of this receptor is a man between 18 and 35 years old in good health and CMV-seropositive. Sequenced input: PBMCs. The chain couples TRBV6-5 to TRBJ1-2; 7 central bases correspond to TRBD1. The DNA is as follows: TGTGCCAGCAGTCCGCACCAGGGGGTAGGGGATGGCTACACCTTC. Translated, it reads CASSPHQGVGDGYTF.